The present TCR beta chain was sequenced within a study of cytomegalovirus exposure and HLA in healthy donors. The CDR3 loop spans 16 amino acids. Germline CDR1 SNHLY, CDR2 FYNNEI. The primer mix had 60 Vbeta and 13 Jbeta primers. The assay was immunoSEQ multiplex PCR, and TCRdb's table has in-frame clones only and misses some. The sample's table shows about 190,000 clones. This receptor was obtained from a woman between 25 and 40 years old in good health and CMV-seropositive. The sample was PBMCs. The chain recombines TRBV2 with TRBJ2-7; TRBD1 matches at 8 bases. CDR3 DNA sequence: TGTGCTCACCAGAGGGCCGGGACAGGACGCTCCTACGAGCAGTACTTC. It translates to CAHQRAGTGRSYEQYF.